These 30 T cell receptor beta chains were sequenced from one sample in a study of T and B cells in COVID-19 patients. Each TRB amplification used about 250-550 ng of genomic DNA from blood. Multiplex PCR with BIOMED2 TRB-A/B primer pools amplified TRB rearrangements. Each CDR3 protein is one row after TCRdb ran MiXCR on the multiplex PCR reads. Among around 5,200 distinct CDR3 sequences listed, 27% were seen once. The material sequenced was blood. These receptors were taken from a human donor with active COVID-19.

Relative to its sample, this clonotype is medium-sized. V and J are TRBV15 and TRBJ2-3; D call uncertain. This CDR3 contains 15 residues. V shed 0 bases and J shed 2 bases, with 9 bases lying between them. Germline-derived CDR1 and CDR2 are LNHNV and YYDKDF (reference sequence). The CDR3 sequence: CATSRDRLSTDTQYF. For the CDR3, the DNA is TGTGCCACCAGCAGAGACAGGTTGTCCACAGATACGCAGTATTTT.

The chain has TRBV24-1 and TRBJ2-7; either TRBD1 or TRBD2 may supply D (7 bases each). Germline V gene sequence: CDR1 KGHDR, CDR2 SFDVKD. The ends were cut back, 3 bases at V and 1 base at J, with 18 bases in the middle. This CDR3 comprises 17 residues. The chain's CDR3 is CATSDPFDREGSYEQYF. The CDR3 DNA reads TGTGCCACCAGTGATCCCTTCGACAGGGAGGGATCCTACGAGCAGTACTTC.

In its sample, this clonotype was seen a few times. The chain combines TRBV20-1 with TRBJ2-6; D might be TRBD1 (6 bases). Germline assignment: CDR1 DFQATT and CDR2 SNEGSKA (reference sequence). The V end was cut by 6 bases, the J end by 2 bases, with 8 bases between. The CDR3 totals 13 residues. The CDR3 coding sequence is TGCAGTGCGAGGACAGCTGGGGCCAACGTCCTGACTTTC. Encoded protein: CSARTAGANVLTF.

Turning to this clonotype: This sequence may be a read error, since a much larger clone differs from it by one base. The V and J genes are TRBV6-5 and TRBJ2-2; perhaps TRBD2 as D (6 bases). Germline lookup yields CDR1 MNHEY and CDR2 SVGAGI. Between the trimmed V and J ends, which lost 7 bases and 0 bases, there was a span of 15 bases. The CDR3 is 16 residues long. CDR3 nucleotides: TGTGCCAGCACCTGGAGGGGACGAACGAACACCGGGGAGCTGTTTTTT. This sequence encodes CASTWRGRTNTGELFF.

This chain uses TRBV10-3 with TRBJ2-3; 8 positions agree with TRBD2. V trimming: 6 bases; J trimming: 0 bases; junction bases outside the gene matches: 5. The length of the CDR3 is 15 residues. The germline V gene encodes CDR1 ENHRY and CDR2 SYGVKD. The CDR3 spells CAIRTSAPSTDTQYF. The CDR3 DNA sequence: TGTGCCATCAGGACTAGCGCCCCAAGCACAGATACGCAGTATTTT.

The chain carries TRBV19 and TRBJ2-5; 8 positions agree with TRBD2. Germline V CDR1 and CDR2: LNHDA, SQIVND (reference sequence). The CDR3 spans 13 residues. J gave up 2 bases and V 6 bases, and 2 bases lay outside the gene matches. The CDR3 sequence: CASSGGVQETQYF. Written as DNA, the CDR3 is TGTGCCAGTAGCGGGGGGGTACAAGAGACCCAGTACTTC.

Comment on this clonotype: One end of the junction is discordant with germline, which a read error may explain. This chain connects TRBV5-1 to TRBJ1-2; D not certain. This CDR3 is 9 amino acids long. Germline CDR1 reads SGHRS; CDR2 reads YFSETQ. The CDR3 reads CARSPDDTF. For the CDR3, the DNA is TGTGCCAGAAGCCCGGACGACACCTTC.

By share, this clonotype ranks as medium-sized. The rearrangement joins TRBV6-5 to TRBJ2-7; D not resolved. CDR1 is MNHEY and CDR2 is SVGAGI in the germline V gene. The CDR3 has 13 residues. Trimming cost V 2 bases and J 2 bases, with 7 bases left between them. CDR3 coding DNA: TGTGCCAGCAGTTACCAGGATACCTACGAGCAGTACTTC. The encoded protein is CASSYQDTYEQYF.

This chain links TRBV5-1 with TRBJ2-6; TRBD2 agrees at 8 bases. V dropped 9 bases and J dropped 1; count of bases not matched to a gene: 3. CDR1 SGHRS and CDR2 YFSETQ come from the germline V gene. The CDR3 runs 14 residues. The CDR3 nucleotides read TGCGCCACCGGGAGGGGGTCTGGGGCCAACGTCCTGACTTTC. Translated: CATGRGSGANVLTF.

This clonotype showed up just once. V is TRBV19 and J is TRBJ2-6; TRBD2 agrees at 8 bases. The trim removed 5 bases at V and 2 bases at J, leaving 2 bases unmatched. There are 15 residues in the CDR3. CDR1 is LNHDA, CDR2 SQIVND, per germline (reference sequence). CDR3: CASSPRGAGANVLTF. In DNA, the CDR3 is TGTGCCAGTAGTCCGCGGGGGGCTGGGGCCAACGTCCTGACTTTC.

This clonotype is deemed medium-sized (0.01 to 0.1%). This rearrangement joins TRBV19 to TRBJ2-1, with 8 bases fitting TRBD2. CDR3 size: 14 residues. Trimming cost V 7 bases and J 6 bases; bases outside gene matches: 8. Germline loops: CDR1 LNHDA, CDR2 SQIVND (reference sequence). The CDR3 sequence: CASTGRGGINEQFF. The CDR3 DNA sequence: TGTGCCAGTACCGGCCGGGGGGGTATCAATGAGCAGTTCTTC.

The chain joins TRBV7-9 to TRBJ1-1; D gene uncertain. CDR3 length: 13 amino acids. Trimming removed 5 bases at V and 3 bases at J, with 10 bases between. Germline values: CDR1 SEHNR, CDR2 FQNEAQ (reference sequence). DNA for the CDR3: TGTGCCAGCAGCCCTTCGGGAGACACTGAAGCTTTCTTT. Protein sequence: CASSPSGDTEAFF.

This clonotype is labeled as medium-sized. The rearrangement joins TRBV18 to TRBJ2-5; D possibly corresponds to TRBD1 (5 bases). The CDR3 extends over 16 amino acids. V was cut by 3 bases and J by 5 bases, with 19 bases left in between. In germline, CDR1 is KGHSH, CDR2 LQKENI. Here the CDR3 DNA reads TGTGCCAGCTCACCCGCCGGAAATCAGGGTCGGGAGACCCAGTACTTC. It translates to CASSPAGNQGRETQYF.

In its sample, this clonotype is large. CDR3 nucleotides: TGCAGCGTCGCCTCGGGGGCACGGGGCACAGATACGCAGTATTTT. Translating gives CSVASGARGTDTQYF. The rearrangement joins TRBV29-1 to TRBJ2-3, with D perhaps given as TRBD1 or TRBD2 (6 bases each). The CDR3 extends over 15 amino acids. V was trimmed by 6 bases and J by 1 base, leaving 17 bases between them. Germline lookup yields CDR1 SQVTM and CDR2 ANQGSEA.

About this clonotype itself: Sequence at one end of the junction differs from germline and may be a read error. The CDR3 protein is CASSESRLAEGNEQFF. CDR3 DNA sequence: TGCGCCAGCAGTGAGTCCCGGCTAGCGGAAGGGAATGAGCAGTTCTTC. V and J are TRBV6-5 and TRBJ2-1; 7 nucleotides agree with TRBD2. CDR1 and CDR2 from the germline V gene are MNHEY and SVGAGI. This CDR3 has 16 residues.

This clonotype has only a few counts. The chain has TRBV6-2 or TRBV6-3 and TRBJ2-1; D remains unclear. V was cut by 2 bases and J by 0 bases, with 2 bases left in between. The CDR3 is made up of 13 amino acids. Germline loops: CDR1 MNHEY, CDR2 SVGEGT. The CDR3 region is CASSYPSYNEQFF. The CDR3 region has the DNA TGTGCCAGCAGTTACCCCTCCTACAATGAGCAGTTCTTC.

By proportion, this clonotype is medium-sized. This chain uses TRBV6-5 with TRBJ2-3, with TRBD2 as a possible D gene (5 bases). CDR1 is MNHEY, CDR2 SVGAGI, per germline. Trimming cost V 8 bases and J 3 bases, with 12 bases left between them. The CDR3 length is 13 residues. CDR3 DNA sequence: TGTGCCAGCCGGGAATGGGTTACAGATACGCAGTATTTT. This encodes CASREWVTDTQYF.

This clonotype was counted a few times. The chain uses TRBV5-1 and TRBJ1-1, with D perhaps TRBD1 (6 bases). V lost 4 bases to trimming and J lost 4 bases, with 14 bases between them. CDR3 length equals 14 residues. The germline gives CDR1 SGHRS, CDR2 YFSETQ. CDR3 DNA sequence: TGCGCCAGCAGCATTACAGGGTCATCCACTGAAGCTTTCTTT. It yields the protein CASSITGSSTEAFF.

J is TRBJ2-5 and V is TRBV20-1; D possibly corresponds to TRBD2 (6 bases). The length of the CDR3 is 14 residues. Trimming took off 3 bases at V and 5 bases at J, with 16 bases between the two ends. The germline CDR1 and CDR2 sequences are DFQATT and SNEGSKA (reference sequence). CDR3 coding DNA: TGCAGTGCTAGGAGGGTTGGGGGGAGGGAGACCCAGTACTTC. Its translation is CSARRVGGRETQYF.

This clonotype occurred a few times. V is TRBV7-2 and J is TRBJ2-2, with D unclear. Germline V gene lookup returns CDR1 SGHTA and CDR2 FQGNSA. The CDR3 loop spans 16 amino acids. V was shortened by 1 base and J by 4 bases, with 13 bases between the two germline ends. Written as DNA, the CDR3 is TGTGCCAGCAGCTTAGACTTGGAGTTGGGCACCGGGGAGCTGTTTTTT. It specifies CASSLDLELGTGELFF.

By sample share, this clonotype is medium-sized. V and J are TRBV29-1 and TRBJ2-5, with TRBD2 identical over 14 bases. Per germline, CDR1 SQVTM and CDR2 ANQGSEA. This CDR3 has 16 residues. J lost 4 bases, V lost 7 bases, and 11 bases had no gene match. In nucleotides, the CDR3 is TGCAGCGCTGGGACTAGCGGGAGATTGGGAGGAGAGACCCAGTACTTC. It yields the protein CSAGTSGRLGGETQYF.

The table lists this clonotype with a few counts. The genes are TRBV10-3 and TRBJ1-4; TRBD1 matches 7 bases. The ends lost 7 bases at V and 4 bases at J; junction bases unmatched: 6. This CDR3 comprises 14 residues. Germline CDR1 reads ENHRY; CDR2 reads SYGVKD. The CDR3 nucleotides read TGTGCCATCAAGGGGACAGCTATTAATGAAAAACTGTTTTTT. It translates to CAIKGTAINEKLFF.

V is TRBV7-9 and J is TRBJ2-6; 10 bases are shared with TRBD1. V shed 4 bases and J 0 bases; nucleotides not matched to a gene: 21. CDR3 length: 23 amino acids. CDR1 and CDR2 (germline): SEHNR, FQNEAQ (reference sequence). The CDR3 loop reads CASSSHIYRARDRGPSGANVLTF. CDR3 sequence (DNA): TGTGCCAGCAGCTCCCACATATATCGAGCCCGGGACAGGGGTCCCTCTGGGGCCAACGTCCTGACTTTC.

The V gene is TRBV5-5, the J gene TRBJ2-5, with unresolved D. The closer fit of TRBJ2-7 to the DNA end suggests the J call may be wrong. The CDR3 is made up of 14 amino acids. The germline gives CDR1 SGHKS, CDR2 YYEKEE (reference sequence). The CDR3 bases are TGTGCCAGCAGCCCCCAAAACCCCTCCTACGAGCAGTACTTC. Translating gives CASSPQNPSYEQYF.

In this sample, this clonotype is large. The V call is TRBV29-1, the J call TRBJ1-2, with TRBD1 matching over 9 bases. V was pared by 8 bases and J by 6 bases, with 4 bases of the junction left unmatched. The germline gives CDR1 SQVTM, CDR2 ANQGSEA. The CDR3 totals 11 residues. The CDR3 region is CSSGQGNGYTF. DNA for the CDR3: TGCAGCTCAGGACAGGGGAATGGCTACACCTTC.

This clonotype was recorded a few times. The chain couples TRBV24-1 to TRBJ2-7; perhaps TRBD1 as D (6 bases). The CDR3 is 13 amino acids. V lost 3 bases and J 7 bases, leaving 12 bases between the germline ends. Germline CDR1 reads KGHDR; CDR2 reads SFDVKD. The CDR3 DNA is TGTGCCACCAGTGATCCCACAGGGATGGAGCAGTACTTC. Translation: CATSDPTGMEQYF.

Within the sample, this clonotype is medium-sized. The V call is TRBV19, the J call TRBJ2-5, with TRBD2 matching 10 bases. The CDR3 spans 16 residues. In germline, CDR1 is LNHDA, CDR2 SQIVND (reference sequence). After removal of 3 bases from V and 0 bases from J, the junction contained 4 bases not matched to a gene. This CDR3 is CASSILGLADQETQYF. The CDR3 coding sequence is TGTGCCAGTAGTATCTTAGGACTAGCGGACCAAGAGACCCAGTACTTC.

The chain has TRBV20-1 and TRBJ2-3; TRBD2 matches at 11 bases. J lost 3 bases, V lost 4 bases, and 6 bases had no gene match. This CDR3 region has 15 residues. CDR1 is DFQATT and CDR2 is SNEGSKA in the germline V gene (reference sequence). The DNA of the CDR3 is TGCAGTGCTATCTATAGCGGGAGGGCAACAGATACGCAGTATTTT. Protein product: CSAIYSGRATDTQYF.

By proportion, this clonotype is medium-sized. The V call is TRBV18, the J call TRBJ2-5; D is unclear. CDR1 and CDR2 (germline): KGHSH, LQKENI. The germline V and J ends were trimmed by 4 bases and 0 bases, with 9 bases remaining between them. This CDR3 comprises 14 residues. CDR3 sequence reads: CASSLSGYQETQYF. Written as DNA, the CDR3 is TGTGCCAGCTCACTCTCCGGGTACCAAGAGACCCAGTACTTC.

About this clonotype itself: This sequence may be a read error, since a much larger clone differs from it by one base. Because the CDR3 is missing its conserved closing phenylalanine or tryptophan, this is likely a read error. The chain links TRBV18 to TRBJ2-5; 7 positions match TRBD1. Germline trimming cut 5 bases from V and 4 bases from J; bases unmatched to any gene: 4. Germline CDR1 and CDR2: KGHSH and LQKENI. The CDR3 totals 13 residues. This CDR3 reads CASSDRVGETQYC. CDR3 nucleotide sequence: TGTGCCAGCTCAGACAGGGTCGGAGAGACCCAGTACTGC.